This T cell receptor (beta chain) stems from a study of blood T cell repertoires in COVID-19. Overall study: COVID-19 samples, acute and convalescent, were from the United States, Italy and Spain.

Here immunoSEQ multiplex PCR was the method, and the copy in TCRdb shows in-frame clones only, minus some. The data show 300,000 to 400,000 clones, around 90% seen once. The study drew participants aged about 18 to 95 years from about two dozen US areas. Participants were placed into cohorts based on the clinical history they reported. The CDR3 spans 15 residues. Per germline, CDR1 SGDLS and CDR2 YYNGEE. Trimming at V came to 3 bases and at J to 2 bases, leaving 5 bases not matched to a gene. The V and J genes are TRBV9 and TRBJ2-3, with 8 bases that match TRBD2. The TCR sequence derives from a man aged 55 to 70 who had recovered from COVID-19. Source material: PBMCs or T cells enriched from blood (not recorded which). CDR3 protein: CASSARSGTTDTQYF. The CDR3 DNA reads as TGTGCCAGCAGCGCCCGTAGCGGGACCACAGATACGCAGTATTTT. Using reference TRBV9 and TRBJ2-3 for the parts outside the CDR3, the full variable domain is DSGVTQTPKHLITATGQRVTLRCSPRSGDLSVYWYQQSLDQGLQFLIQYYNGEERAKGNILERFSAQQFPDLHSELNLSSLELGDSALYFCASSARSGTTDTQYFGPGTRLTVL.